This T cell receptor beta chain emerged from a study of cytomegalovirus exposure and HLA in healthy donors. Study observations and caveats: Another analysis was done later, and it associated 16,951 TCR beta sequences with HLA alleles at 0.05 false discovery rate.

The count of this clone is one. Its antigen is still unknown. 60 Vbeta and 13 Jbeta primers were used in PCR. Profiled with immunoSEQ multiplex PCR; TCRdb holds only in-frame clones, not every one. This sample carries about 160,000 clones, 80% to 90% of them seen once, and the ten largest clones take about 11%. V lost 7 bases, J lost 2 bases, and 4 bases stayed unmatched. Germline V gives CDR1 SGDLS, CDR2 YYNGEE. The CDR3 contains 13 residues. Nominally healthy donors provided the samples, though records likely missed some immune exposures. This sequence originates from a man in his fifties in good health and CMV-seropositive. Sequencing input: PBMCs. V is TRBV9 and J is TRBJ2-5; 8 positions agree with TRBD1. The CDR3 loop is CASGDRGQETQYF. The CDR3 DNA is TGTGCCAGCGGCGACAGGGGTCAAGAGACCCAGTACTTC.